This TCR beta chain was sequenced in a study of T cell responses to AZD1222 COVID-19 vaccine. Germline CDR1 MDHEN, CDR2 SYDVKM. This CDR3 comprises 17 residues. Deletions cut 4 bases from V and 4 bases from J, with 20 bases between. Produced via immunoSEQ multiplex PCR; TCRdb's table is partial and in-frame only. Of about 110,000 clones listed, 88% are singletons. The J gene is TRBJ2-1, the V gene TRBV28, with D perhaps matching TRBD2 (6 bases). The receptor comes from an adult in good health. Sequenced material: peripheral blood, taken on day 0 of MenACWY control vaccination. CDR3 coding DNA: TGTGCCAGCAGTTCGGGGGTGGATTGGAGAGTATACAATGAGCAGTTCTTC. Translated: CASSSGVDWRVYNEQFF. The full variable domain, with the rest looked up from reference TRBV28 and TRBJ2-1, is DVKVTQSSRYLVKRTGEKVFLECVQDMDHENMFWYRQDPGLGLRLIYFSYDVKMKEKGDIPEGYSVSREKKERFSLILESASTNQTSMYLCASSSGVDWRVYNEQFFGPGTRLTVL.